The T cell receptor beta chain under discussion was sequenced for a study of blood T cell repertoires in COVID-19. Study information: Acute and convalescent COVID-19 specimens originated in the United States, Italy and Spain.

V was cut by 2 bases and J by 0 bases, with 8 bases left in between. The CDR3 runs 15 residues. Germline V gene sequence: CDR1 MDHEN, CDR2 SYDVKM. Per the original methods: Amplification from reference gene primers served as the basis for estimated nucleated cell counts. Using immunoSEQ multiplex PCR, the repertoire was profiled, and TCRdb retains in-frame clones only, with some absent. The DNA gave D and trimming, while V, J and clone size come from that table. The table records some 220,000 clones, roughly nine tenths of them present only once. The source of this sequence is a woman aged 45 to 65 in a cohort exposed to, infected with or recovered from COVID-19 (not recorded which). The sample consisted of PBMCs or T cells enriched from blood (not recorded which). The V gene is TRBV28, the J gene TRBJ1-3; possibly TRBD1 for D (5 bases). The CDR3 nucleotides read TGTGCCAGCAGTTTAGGGACTACCTCTGGAAACACCATATATTTT. The encoded protein is CASSLGTTSGNTIYF.